This entry describes one T cell receptor beta chain. Its antigen is currently unknown. This sample stems from a study of shared clonotypes between healthy human individuals. Across the whole study: In total, the donors were a couple of women and a few men aged 18 to 49.

Findings and caveats of the study: Shared across a few donors were about 4.6% of the naive CD4 clonotypes.

Repertoires were generated with immunoSEQ multiplex PCR, while TCRdb's copy carries only in-frame clones and drops some. The table lists about 1.5 million clones, approximately 97% of them singletons. This TCR was recovered from a man in his thirties or forties in good health. What was sequenced was naive CD4+ T cells sorted from blood. Subset of the sample: CD45RA+ positively selected.

CDR3: CASSPVQGSDQPQHF. For the CDR3, the DNA is TGTGCCAGCTCACCAGTACAAGGGAGCGATCAGCCCCAGCATTTT. This chain connects TRBV18 to TRBJ1-5; D unresolved. V was cut by 2 bases and J by 5 bases, with 13 bases left in between. Per germline, CDR1 KGHSH and CDR2 LQKENI. This CDR3 contains 15 residues.